This TCR beta chain appears in the sequencing data of a study of blood T cell repertoires in COVID-19. Overall study: Whether acute or convalescent, the COVID-19 samples came from the United States, Italy and Spain. The cDNA or gDNA used as material had been derived from T cells, B-cell-depleted T cells, or PBMCs.

As originally analysed: Reference gene primers were amplified, and this amplification served to estimate nucleated cell counts. Data came from immunoSEQ multiplex PCR; TCRdb stores just in-frame clones and leaves some out. V and J calls plus clone size are reproduced from that table; the DNA served to infer D and trimming. The profile shows around 100,000 clones, more than 65% of them singletons. Looked up from germline, CDR1 is SGHTA and CDR2 is FQGNSA. The CDR3 consists of 19 residues. Trimming removed 1 base from V and 3 bases from J; junction bases left unmatched: 12. This sequence was found in a woman in her 70s with acute or convalescent COVID-19. The rearrangement links TRBV7-2 to TRBJ2-6; 7 positions match TRBD1. The sequencing input was peripheral blood. CDR3 loop: CASSLETGRQRVGANVLTF. The CDR3 DNA reads as TGTGCCAGCAGCTTAGAGACAGGGCGGCAGCGAGTTGGGGCCAACGTCCTGACTTTC.